The entry below gives a single T cell receptor beta chain sequence along with its context. This sample was included in a study of blood T cell repertoires in COVID-19. Under the authors' procedure: By means of reference gene primer amplification, nucleated cell counts were estimated. The data were produced by immunoSEQ multiplex PCR, yet TCRdb's version contains in-frame clones alone and is incomplete. D and trimming were read from the DNA, whereas the V and J calls and clone size are those reported in that table. The table lists roughly 90,000 clones, 85% to 90% of them singletons. CDR3 length: 15 residues. Trimming at V came to 1 base and at J to 4 bases, leaving 7 bases not matched to a gene. Germline CDR1 is SGHNT and CDR2 is YYREEE (reference sequence).

The source of this sequence is a human donor with active COVID-19. The donor label of this sample is uncertain. Sequenced input: peripheral blood. The chain links TRBV5-4 to TRBJ2-5; TRBD1 aligns across 7 bases. In DNA, the CDR3 is TGTGCCAGCAGCTTGAGAGGGGGCATTTTAGAGACCCAGTACTTC. As protein: CASSLRGGILETQYF.